A single sample gave rise to the 24 T cell receptor beta chains below, sequenced in a study of blood T cells in healthy people across ages. For the second PCR, which ran for about 7 to 11 cycles, a sample-barcoded 5' primer and a J-beta primer mix were used. TCRdb reprocessed the 5' RACE reads via MiXCR and lists one record per CDR3 protein. The sample includes hundreds of thousands of distinct CDR3 sequences, roughly 60% of them seen just once. The sequenced material came from blood. The source is a man younger than 40 in good health.

This clonotype was counted once. The chain couples TRBV4-3 to TRBJ2-5, with D tentatively TRBD1 (5 bases). TRBJ2-7 explains the end of the DNA better; the J call may be wrong. CDR1 and CDR2 (germline): LGHNA, YSLEER. This CDR3 has 15 amino acids. DNA for the CDR3: TGCGCCAGCAGCCAAGAGTTTCAGGGTGCACACGAGCAGTACTTC. It is translated as CASSQEFQGAHEQYF.

This chain uses TRBV2 with TRBJ1-2; D remains ambiguous. V shed 6 bases and J shed 2 bases, with 16 bases lying between them. The CDR3 loop spans 15 amino acids. CDR1 is SNHLY and CDR2 is FYNNEI in the germline V gene. The CDR3 bases are TGTGCCAGCAGCCCTAGGGAAGGAGAGAACTATGGCTACACCTTC. This codes for CASSPREGENYGYTF. The variable domain in full, completed from reference TRBV2 and TRBJ1-2, reads EPEVTQTPSHQVTQMGQEVILRCVPISNHLYFYWYRQILGQKVEFLVSFYNNEISEKSEIFDDQFSVERPDGSNFTLKIRSTKLEDSAMYFCASSPREGENYGYTFGSGTRLTVV.

Comments on this clonotype: At one end the junction does not follow the germline gene, possibly because of a read error. This chain links TRBV5-4 with TRBJ2-3, with D possibly being TRBD1 (5 bases). This CDR3 has 16 amino acids. Germline CDR1 SGHNT, CDR2 YYREEE (reference sequence). DNA of the CDR3: TGTGCCAACAGCTTGTCGCCCAGGGCCACCACAGATACGCAGTATTTT. Protein product: CANSLSPRATTDTQYF.

The chain has TRBV5-1 and TRBJ2-1; perhaps TRBD1 as D (5 bases). V dropped 0 bases and J dropped 0 bases, with 13 bases sitting between them. The germline gives CDR1 SGHRS, CDR2 YFSETQ. The CDR3 sequence is 17 residues long. CDR3 in amino acids: CASSLAVRGGSYNEQFF. The DNA for the CDR3 is TGCGCCAGCAGCTTGGCTGTTAGGGGCGGCTCCTACAATGAGCAGTTCTTC.

A few counts support this clonotype. This sequence joins TRBV7-2 and TRBJ2-2, with D perhaps matching TRBD1 (5 bases). The V gene's germline CDR1 is SGHTA and CDR2 FQGNSA. The V end lost 1 base, the J end lost 5 bases, and 11 bases lay between the germline ends. The CDR3 consists of 15 residues. The chain's CDR3 is CASSLDAGRTGELFF. CDR3 nucleotide sequence: TGTGCCAGCAGCTTAGATGCAGGGCGAACCGGGGAGCTGTTTTTT.

The sample holds a few counts of this clonotype. J is TRBJ2-3 and V is TRBV20-1; no firm D call. CDR3 length: 15 residues. V shed 0 bases and J shed 0 bases, with 10 bases lying between them. The V gene's germline CDR1 is DFQATT and CDR2 SNEGSKA (reference sequence). The CDR3, as DNA: TGCAGTGCTAGAGACGTTCGAACTAGCACAGATACGCAGTATTTT. Protein product: CSARDVRTSTDTQYF.

The chain couples TRBV18 to TRBJ2-1, with TRBD2 identical over 13 bases. This CDR3 has 15 residues. Germline loops: CDR1 KGHSH, CDR2 LQKENI. Germline trimming cut 5 bases from V and 10 bases from J; bases unmatched to any gene: 8. The CDR3 spells CASSNRGLAGSEQFF. The DNA for the CDR3 is TGTGCCAGCTCAAACCGGGGACTAGCGGGGAGCGAGCAGTTCTTC.

The sample holds one count of this clonotype. The CDR3 nucleotides read TGTGCCAGCAGACCGTGGGGACTCGAGCAGTACTTC. Its translation is CASRPWGLEQYF. The chain couples TRBV28 to TRBJ2-7; D possibly corresponds to TRBD2 (6 bases). V lost 6 bases and J 6 bases, leaving 12 bases between the germline ends. The CDR3 spans 12 residues. CDR1 and CDR2 (germline): MDHEN, SYDVKM.

The chain carries TRBV20-1 and TRBJ2-3; 7 nucleotides match TRBD2. This CDR3 comprises 13 residues. Germline CDR1 reads DFQATT; CDR2 reads SNEGSKA (reference sequence). V lost 6 bases, J lost 2 bases, and 5 bases stayed unmatched. In nucleotides, the CDR3 is TGCAGTGCAATCGGACTAGTCACAGATACGCAGTATTTT. It translates to CSAIGLVTDTQYF.

This clonotype was detected only a few times. The chain's CDR3 is CASSPMTGENEKLFF. The CDR3 bases are TGTGCCAGCAGCCCTATGACAGGGGAGAATGAAAAACTGTTTTTT. The chain recombines TRBV7-9 with TRBJ1-4; TRBD1 agrees at 8 bases. Germline CDR1 and CDR2: SEHNR and FQNEAQ (reference sequence). The CDR3 has 15 amino acids. The trim removed 5 bases at V and 5 bases at J, leaving 7 bases unmatched.

The chain combines TRBV12-3 or TRBV12-4 with TRBJ2-5, with 7 bases fitting TRBD2. V dropped 8 bases and J dropped 3; count of bases not matched to a gene: 9. CDR3 length: 14 amino acids. The CDR3, as DNA: TGTGCCAGCTCACCCTGGGCGGGGGAAGAGACCCAGTACTTC. This encodes CASSPWAGEETQYF.

The rearrangement links TRBV20-1 to TRBJ2-7; 13 bases are a match to TRBD2. Germline trimming cut 5 bases from V and 4 bases from J; bases unmatched to any gene: 14. The CDR3 contains 17 residues. The germline CDR1 and CDR2 sequences are DFQATT and SNEGSKA (reference sequence). CDR3 amino acids: CSASDPWTSGGLYEQYF. CDR3 nucleotide sequence: TGCAGTGCTTCAGACCCCTGGACTAGCGGGGGACTTTACGAGCAGTACTTC.

This sequence joins TRBV6-4 and TRBJ2-7, with a possible D match to TRBD2 (6 bases). The better agreement between TRBJ2-5 and the DNA end casts doubt on the J call. The CDR3 has 14 residues. Germline V CDR1 and CDR2: MRHNA, SNTAGT. CDR3 loop: CASSEYREKETQYF. Here the CDR3 DNA reads TGTGCCAGCAGTGAATATCGGGAGAAGGAGACCCAGTACTTC.

V usage is TRBV19 and J usage is TRBJ2-1, with a tentative D call TRBD1 (5 bases). CDR3 length equals 13 residues. Trimming shortened V by 7 bases and J by 5 bases, and 12 bases separated the two germline ends. Per the germline V gene, CDR1 is LNHDA and CDR2 is SQIVND (reference sequence). The CDR3 sequence: CASTPRQNNEQFF. The CDR3 nucleotides read TGTGCCAGTACTCCCAGACAGAACAATGAGCAGTTCTTC. Drawing the rest from reference TRBV19 and TRBJ2-1, the complete variable domain is DGGITQSPKYLFRKEGQNVTLSCEQNLNHDAMYWYRQDPGQGLRLIYYSQIVNDFQKGDIAEGYSVSREKKESFPLTVTSAQKNPTAFYLCASTPRQNNEQFFGPGTRLTVL.

This clonotype was found a few times. The CDR3 sequence is CSALGANVLTF. In DNA form, the CDR3 reads TGCAGTGCTCTTGGGGCCAACGTCCTGACTTTC. The chain has TRBV20-1 and TRBJ2-6; D remains unclear. There are 11 residues in the CDR3. V shed 5 bases and J shed 3 bases, with 2 bases lying between them. Looked up from germline, CDR1 is DFQATT and CDR2 is SNEGSKA (reference sequence).

V and J are TRBV29-1 and TRBJ2-1; weak D call: TRBD2 (6 bases). Germline CDR1 and CDR2: SQVTM and ANQGSEA. The V gene lost 3 bases and the J gene lost 6 bases, with 15 bases spanning the gap. This CDR3 comprises 14 residues. CDR3 loop: CSVDGGREVNEQFF. The CDR3 DNA is TGCAGCGTTGATGGCGGCAGGGAGGTCAATGAGCAGTTCTTC.

The chain links TRBV6-5 to TRBJ2-1, with D possibly being TRBD2 (5 bases). The CDR3 is 14 amino acids. In germline, CDR1 is MNHEY, CDR2 SVGAGI. V was clipped by 6 bases and J by 4 bases, with 13 bases between them. The DNA of the CDR3 is TGTGCCAGCAGCCAGGTAGGAGGATACAATGAGCAGTTCTTC. This translates into CASSQVGGYNEQFF.

This clonotype has a handful of counts. The chain uses TRBV24-1 and TRBJ2-7; TRBD1 aligns across 10 bases. CDR1 is KGHDR and CDR2 is SFDVKD in the germline V gene. J gave up 2 bases and V 7 bases, and 7 bases lay outside the gene matches. The CDR3 is made up of 15 amino acids. The CDR3 coding sequence is TGTGCCACCAGCCCTACCGGGACAGGGGCCTACGAGCAGTACTTC. The encoded protein is CATSPTGTGAYEQYF.

The V and J genes are TRBV12-3 or TRBV12-4 and TRBJ1-5; a possible D gene is TRBD1 (6 bases). The CDR3 length is 13 residues. V lost 5 bases, J lost 7 bases, and 12 bases lay in between. CDR3 protein: CASSQTGRQPQHF. The DNA for the CDR3 is TGTGCCAGCAGTCAGACAGGACGCCAGCCCCAGCATTTT.

The chain is built from TRBV4-1 and TRBJ2-5; 11 bases match TRBD2. The CDR3 runs 17 residues. The junction had 8 bases not matched to a gene; V was cut back by 3 bases and J by 2 bases. Germline assignment: CDR1 MGHRA and CDR2 YSYEKL. CDR3 residues: CASSQVPSGGFQETQYF. CDR3 nucleotides: TGCGCCAGCAGCCAGGTACCTAGCGGGGGGTTTCAAGAGACCCAGTACTTC.

Points on this clonotype: Compared with germline, one end of the junction differs, possibly owing to a read error. The chain combines TRBV4-3 with TRBJ2-7, with 11 nucleotides matching TRBD2. The CDR3 is 15 residues long. Germline assignment: CDR1 LGHNA and CDR2 YSLEER. DNA for the CDR3: TGCGCCAGCAGCCAAATAGCGGGGGGGCCGTATGAGCGGTACTTC. It translates to CASSQIAGGPYERYF.

This clonotype was observed once. V gene TRBV2 combines with J gene TRBJ1-1; 10 positions agree with TRBD1. This CDR3 is 17 amino acids long. Germline CDR1 reads SNHLY; CDR2 reads FYNNEI. The J segment lost 6 bases and the V segment lost 0 bases, leaving 10 bases of the junction unmatched. The CDR3, as DNA: TGTGCCAGCAGTGAAGCAGGACAGGGGGGACTGTGGGCTGAAGCTTTCTTT. Protein: CASSEAGQGGLWAEAFF. Together with reference TRBV2 and TRBJ1-1, the CDR3 gives the full variable domain: EPEVTQTPSHQVTQMGQEVILRCVPISNHLYFYWYRQILGQKVEFLVSFYNNEISEKSEIFDDQFSVERPDGSNFTLKIRSTKLEDSAMYFCASSEAGQGGLWAEAFFGQGTRLTVV.

The genes are TRBV29-1 and TRBJ1-2; the match to TRBD1 covers 7 bases. The CDR3 covers 17 residues. V was pared by 3 bases and J by 0 bases, with 13 bases of the junction left unmatched. Germline V gene sequence: CDR1 SQVTM, CDR2 ANQGSEA. CDR3 nucleotide sequence: TGCAGCGTTGAGGTACCGGACAGGAGCCAACCTAACTATGGCTACACCTTC. Its protein product is CSVEVPDRSQPNYGYTF.

This sequence joins TRBV5-1 and TRBJ2-7; 7 bases line up with TRBD2. The CDR3 runs to 14 residues. The V segment lost 0 bases and the J segment 2 bases; nucleotides outside the gene matches: 2. Germline V gene sequence: CDR1 SGHRS, CDR2 YFSETQ. CDR3 sequence: CASSLVGGTYEQYF. CDR3 DNA sequence: TGCGCCAGCAGCTTGGTGGGGGGGACCTACGAGCAGTACTTC. The full variable domain, with the rest looked up from reference TRBV5-1 and TRBJ2-7, is KAGVTQTPRYLIKTRGQQVTLSCSPISGHRSVSWYQQTPGQGLQFLFEYFSETQRNKGNFPGRFSGRQFSNSRSEMNVSTLELGDSALYLCASSLVGGTYEQYFGPGTRLTVT.